This TCR beta chain was obtained from a study of cytomegalovirus exposure and HLA in healthy donors. Notes on the study in general: In a later analysis, a missense DCLRE1C variant was linked to TCR beta V- and J-gene trimming. A later analysis found that most CMV-associated TCR beta chains appeared HLA-restricted.

Worth noting for this clone: The antigen is undetermined.

Trimming removed 4 bases from V and 0 bases from J, with 18 bases in between. CDR1 MDHEN and CDR2 SYDVKM come from the germline V gene. The CDR3 runs to 17 residues. Healthy donors of bone marrow made up the group. Donors counted as nominally healthy when sampled, yet unrecorded immune exposures were likely. PCR was performed using 60 Vbeta and 13 Jbeta primers. Here immunoSEQ multiplex PCR was the method, and the copy in TCRdb shows in-frame clones only, minus some. The sample includes over 100,000 clones, approximately 71% of them seen just once. Material for sequencing was PBMCs. The rearrangement links TRBV28 to TRBJ1-1; perhaps TRBD1 as D (6 bases). The clonotype comes from a male donor in good health and CMV-seropositive. The CDR3 sequence: CASSSVGTTLLNTEAFF. The CDR3 nucleotides read TGTGCCAGCAGTTCAGTCGGGACAACCCTTCTGAACACTGAAGCTTTCTTT.